What follows are 8 T cell receptor beta chains derived from one specimen sequenced in a study of prognosis after radiotherapy for stage I lung cancer. Template was genomic DNA; TCR beta CDR3 amplified in two multiplex PCR rounds. Used in first-round PCR were primers specific to each TRBV and TRBJ gene. Each CDR3 protein is one row after TCRdb ran MiXCR on the multiplex PCR reads. The sample includes tens of thousands of distinct CDR3 sequences, 40% to 60% of them seen just once. Sequenced material: PBMCs, taken before or after stereotactic body radiation therapy (not recorded which). Every receptor here comes from a donor aged 50 or older with non-small cell lung cancer.

This clonotype was counted many times. V gene TRBV15 combines with J gene TRBJ2-7; no clear D. CDR3 length: 18 residues. The V end was cut by 0 bases, the J end by 0 bases, with 18 bases between. Germline assignment: CDR1 LNHNV and CDR2 YYDKDF (reference sequence). CDR3 sequence reads: CATSREKGSSPSSYEQYF. CDR3 in DNA: TGTGCCACCAGCAGAGAAAAGGGATCCAGCCCTAGCTCCTACGAGCAGTACTTC.

This chain joins TRBV7-9 and TRBJ1-2, with D hard to call. Germline V gives CDR1 SEHNR, CDR2 FQNEAQ (reference sequence). Trimming shortened V by 5 bases and J by 5 bases, and 12 bases separated the two germline ends. The CDR3 runs 13 residues. The CDR3 spells CASSPLPGYGYTF. As DNA, the CDR3 is TGTGCCAGCAGCCCCCTCCCCGGATATGGCTACACCTTC. The variable domain in full, completed from reference TRBV7-9 and TRBJ1-2, reads DTGVSQNPRHKITKRGQNVTFRCDPISEHNRLYWYRQTLGQGPEFLTYFQNEAQLEKSRLLSDRFSAERPKGSFSTLEIQRTEQGDSAMYLCASSPLPGYGYTFGSGTRLTVV.

This CDR3 is CASSCPILARPDLAKNIQYF. In DNA form, the CDR3 reads TGTGCCAGCAGTTGCCCCATCCTAGCGAGACCTGACCTAGCAAAAAACATTCAGTACTTC. The V call is TRBV6-2 or TRBV6-3, the J call TRBJ2-4, with a weak D call TRBD2 (6 bases). The germline CDR1 and CDR2 sequences are MNHEY and SVGEGT. CDR3 length: 20 amino acids. V was clipped by 4 bases and J by 4 bases, with 29 bases between them.

This clonotype was detected many times. The V gene is TRBV20-1, the J gene TRBJ1-4, with 7 bases fitting TRBD1. Germline lookup yields CDR1 DFQATT and CDR2 SNEGSKA (reference sequence). There are 15 residues in the CDR3. With 2 bases clipped from V and 8 bases from J, the junction kept 11 bases outside the gene matches. Here the CDR3 reads CSARKRGQVGEKLFF. In nucleotides, the CDR3 is TGCAGTGCTAGAAAGAGAGGACAGGTCGGGGAAAAACTGTTTTTT.

As concerns this clonotype: At one end, the junction sequence differs from germline, possibly due to a read error. The V and J genes are TRBV28 and TRBJ2-7; no definite D call. This CDR3 spans 14 amino acids. Germline V gene lookup returns CDR1 MDHEN and CDR2 SYDVKM. The CDR3 is CAISPRLTGNEQYF. The CDR3 coding sequence is TGTGCCATCAGTCCCCGCCTTACGGGCAACGAGCAGTACTTC.

This clonotype was counted at least ten times. This chain links TRBV27 with TRBJ1-1; TRBD1 might be the D (5 bases). Trimming removed 8 bases from V and 4 bases from J, with 17 bases in between. The CDR3 runs 14 residues. The germline CDR1 and CDR2 sequences are MNHEY and SMNVEV (reference sequence). In nucleotides, the CDR3 is TGTGCCAGCTACTCTGGCAGGGCGACCACTGAAGCTTTCTTT. This codes for CASYSGRATTEAFF.

A note on this clonotype: This likely came from a read error, as a far larger clone is one base away. The chain is built from TRBV6-5 and TRBJ1-1, with unresolved D. The CDR3 extends over 16 amino acids. Trimming removed 6 bases at V and 0 bases at J, with 17 bases between. Germline V CDR1 and CDR2: MNHEY, SVGAGI. The CDR3 coding sequence is TGTGCCAGCAGGATAGGTTCTTACTTTTTGAACACTGAAGCTTTCTTT. Its translation is CASRIGSYFLNTEAFF.

This clonotype was counted between two and nine times. This chain connects TRBV3-1 to TRBJ2-3; tentative D call: TRBD2 (5 bases). V was shortened by 2 bases and J by 6 bases, with 15 bases between the two germline ends. The V gene's germline CDR1 is LGHDT and CDR2 YNNKEL (reference sequence). This CDR3 has 15 residues. The CDR3: CASSQNPSKVDTQYF. As DNA, the CDR3 is TGTGCCAGCAGCCAAAATCCTAGCAAAGTGGATACGCAGTATTTT.